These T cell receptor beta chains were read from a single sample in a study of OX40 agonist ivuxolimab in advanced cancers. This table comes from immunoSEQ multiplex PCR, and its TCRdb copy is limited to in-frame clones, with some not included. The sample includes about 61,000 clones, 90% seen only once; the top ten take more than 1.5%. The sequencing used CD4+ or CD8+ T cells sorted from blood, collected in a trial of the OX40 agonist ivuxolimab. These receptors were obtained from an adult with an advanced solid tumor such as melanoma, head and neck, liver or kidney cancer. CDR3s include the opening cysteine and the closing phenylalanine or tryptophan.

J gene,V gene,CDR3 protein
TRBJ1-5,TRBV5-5,CASSSFQGSNQPQHF
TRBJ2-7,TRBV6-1,CASSDSLTYEQYF
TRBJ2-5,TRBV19,CASSIKGIQETQYF
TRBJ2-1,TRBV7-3,CASSSYGTSGRVNEQFF
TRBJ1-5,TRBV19,CASIETRGTLQPQHF
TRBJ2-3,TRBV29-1,CSVELAGGAVGTDTQYF
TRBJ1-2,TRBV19,CASSIDSAGQNYGYTF
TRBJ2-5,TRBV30,CAWSVPPGKRTQYF
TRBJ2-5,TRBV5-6,CASSLPGQGVGETQYF
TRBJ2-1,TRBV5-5,CASRMGQGTYNEQFF
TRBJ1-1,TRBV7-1,CASSPHGGTEAFF
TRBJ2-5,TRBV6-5,CASSSRARETQYF
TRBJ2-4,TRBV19,CASSAIGAKNIQYF
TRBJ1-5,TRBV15,CATSRKGDRGHGQPQHF
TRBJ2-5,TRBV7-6,CASSPEGGTQYF
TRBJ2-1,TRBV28,CAARRSGGEIYNEQFF
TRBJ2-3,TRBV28,CASSLWGQPTSTDTQYF
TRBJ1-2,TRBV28,CASFFPRGGRDDYGYTF
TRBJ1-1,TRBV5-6,CASSWRDRGDTEAFF
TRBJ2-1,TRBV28,CASSLGYEQFF
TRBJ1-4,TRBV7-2,CASSQRGGGEGKLFF
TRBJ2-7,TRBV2,CASILTNEGTYEQYF
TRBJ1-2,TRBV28,CASRISGDNYGYTF
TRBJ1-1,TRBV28,CASSFVNTEAFF
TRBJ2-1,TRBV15,CATSRVAGGFNEQFF
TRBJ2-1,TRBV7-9,CASLPGQLGKFLYNEQFF
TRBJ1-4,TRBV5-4,CASSLGQGREKLFF
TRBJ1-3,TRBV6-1,CASSEALRGDTIYF
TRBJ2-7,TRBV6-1,CASSESYEQYF
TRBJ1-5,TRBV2,CASGGLDKNQPQHF
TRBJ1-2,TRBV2,CASSEGAEGYRVNAF
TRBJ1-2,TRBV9,CASSPGTVEYGYTF
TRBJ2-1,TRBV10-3,CAISGRAGGVEQFF
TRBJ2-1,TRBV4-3,CASSRQSSEVRSEQFF
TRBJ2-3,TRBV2,CASSEVLATDTQYF
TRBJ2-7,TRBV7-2,CASSLDSLSYEQYF
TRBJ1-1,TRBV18,CASSPRIGVDTEAFF
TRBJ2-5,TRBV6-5,CASTPGAPQTQYF
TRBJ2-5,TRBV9,CASSVLWDQETQYF
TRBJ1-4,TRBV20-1,CSAAPVDKMFF
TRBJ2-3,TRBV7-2,CASSLFPPGTTDTQYF
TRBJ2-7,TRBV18,CASSPGLAGGSTSYEQYF
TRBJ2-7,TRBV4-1,CASSFGFAGGSPYEQYF
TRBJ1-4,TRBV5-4,CASSHTTGPEKLFF
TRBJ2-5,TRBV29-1,CSVEMTGGKTQYF
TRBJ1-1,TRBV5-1,CASSLEGFTEAFF